A selection of T cell receptor beta chains follows, all from one sample in a study of shared clonotypes between healthy human individuals. Sequenced by immunoSEQ multiplex PCR; TCRdb stores in-frame clones only, minus some. This sample has some 1 million clones, with about 76% found just once. Sequences were obtained from memory CD4+ T cells sorted from blood. The receptors originated from a man between 18 and 35 years old in good health. CDR3s include the opening cysteine and the closing phenylalanine or tryptophan. D genes are given only for firm matches. The size field is filled for only some rows; it gives once, few, many or a size class.

clone_size j_call v_call cdr3_length d_call cdr3_aa cdr3_nt
- TRBJ2-5 TRBV9 14 - CASSVVDNQETQYF TGTGCCAGCAGCGTAGTGGACAACCAAGAGACCCAGTACTTC
few TRBJ2-7 TRBV5-5 13 TRBD2 CASSLSGSREQYF TGTGCCAGCAGCCTCAGCGGGAGCAGGGAGCAGTACTTC
- TRBJ2-4 TRBV15 21 TRBD2 CATSTPRQAGTSGIGKNIQYF TGTGCCACCAGCACACCCAGACAGGCCGGGACTAGCGGGATTGGCAAAAACATTCAGTACTTC
- TRBJ1-2 TRBV7-2 15 TRBD1 CASSLDNRGSYGYTF TGTGCCAGCAGCTTAGACAACAGGGGATCCTATGGCTACACCTTC
- TRBJ2-2 TRBV5-6 17 - CASSLVRRMANTGELFF TGTGCCAGCAGCTTGGTTAGGAGGATGGCGAACACCGGGGAGCTGTTTTTT
- TRBJ1-2 TRBV5-1 14 TRBD1 CASSLTDRGRGYTF TGCGCCAGCAGCTTGACCGACAGGGGGCGCGGCTACACCTTC
- TRBJ2-7 TRBV5-1 11 - CASSLYYEQYF TGCGCCAGCAGCTTGTACTACGAGCAGTACTTC
many TRBJ1-3 TRBV30 15 - CAWSSDGHSGNTIYF TGTGCCTGGAGTTCCGACGGCCACTCTGGAAACACCATATATTTT
many TRBJ2-1 TRBV18 15 - CASSLLAENYNEQFF TGTGCCAGCTCACTCTTAGCGGAAAACTACAATGAGCAGTTCTTC
few TRBJ2-7 TRBV7-8 14 - CASSLDLGSIGQYF TGTGCCAGCAGCTTAGATCTCGGGAGTATAGGGCAGTACTTC
- TRBJ1-5 TRBV10-3 15 - CAISEFGESNQPQHF TGTGCCATCAGTGAGTTCGGGGAGAGCAATCAGCCCCAGCATTTT
- TRBJ2-5 TRBV11-2 14 - CASTPRGFQETQYF TGTGCCAGCACCCCACGGGGGTTCCAAGAGACCCAGTACTTC
- TRBJ2-7 TRBV30 15 TRBD1 CAWIHRGLGSYEQYF TGTGCCTGGATCCACAGGGGGCTTGGGTCCTACGAGCAGTACTTC
- TRBJ1-4 TRBV7-3 13 TRBD1 CASSRGQGEKLFF TGTGCCAGCAGCCGGGGACAGGGTGAAAAACTGTTTTTT
- TRBJ2-2 TRBV10-3 13 - CAIRGRDTGELFF TGTGCCATCAGGGGCCGAGACACCGGGGAGCTGTTTTTT
- TRBJ2-7 TRBV5-1 12 - CASSPPSYEQYF TGCGCCAGCAGCCCTCCCTCCTACGAGCAGTACTTC
- TRBJ2-3 TRBV19 15 - CASSIERSRTDTQYF TGTGCCAGTAGTATAGAGCGGTCCCGCACAGATACGCAGTATTTT
few TRBJ1-6 TRBV13 16 - CASSLGGRVGNSPLHF TGTGCCAGCAGCTTAGGTGGCAGGGTGGGGAATTCACCCCTCCACTTT
- TRBJ1-1 TRBV7-2 19 - CASSLLPQGRGGVNTEAFF TGTGCCAGCAGCTTACTCCCGCAGGGTAGAGGGGGTGTGAACACTGAAGCTTTCTTT
- TRBJ1-4 TRBV18 13 TRBD1 CASSRGQSEKLFF TGTGCCAGCTCACGGGGACAGTCGGAAAAACTGTTTTTT
- TRBJ2-2 TRBV5-4 13 - CASSLGLTGELFF TGTGCCAGCAGCTTGGGGTTAACCGGGGAGCTGTTTTTT
- TRBJ1-5 TRBV27 15 - CASSSTPGGNQPQHF TGTGCCAGCAGTTCGACCCCGGGAGGCAATCAGCCCCAGCATTTT
once TRBJ1-2 TRBV6-5 13 - CASSYSAGFGYTF TGTGCCAGCAGTTACTCGGCCGGGTTTGGCTACACCTTC
- TRBJ2-3 TRBV29-1 12 TRBD1 CSVEADRIEQYF TGCAGCGTTGAAGCGGACAGGATAGAGCAGTATTTT
- TRBJ1-2 TRBV12-5 13 - CASGSLSSFGYTF TGTGCTAGTGGTTCACTCTCGAGTTTCGGCTACACCTTC
many TRBJ2-3 TRBV7-8 14 - CASSRDQGWDTQYF TGTGCCAGCAGCCGAGACCAGGGTTGGGATACGCAGTATTTT
- TRBJ2-1 TRBV11-1 17 - CASSPREGVSSYNEQFF TGTGCCAGCAGCCCTAGAGAGGGGGTGAGCTCCTACAATGAGCAGTTCTTC
- TRBJ1-5 TRBV30 14 - CAWSSLQGNQPQHF TGTGCCTGGTCCTCCCTTCAGGGCAATCAGCCCCAGCATTTT
few TRBJ2-7 TRBV29-1 16 - CSVDGLDPRASYEQYF TGCAGCGTTGATGGGCTAGACCCGCGCGCTTCCTACGAGCAGTACTTC
- TRBJ2-6 TRBV4-2 16 - CASSQTGGTGANVLTF TGTGCCAGCAGCCAAACAGGAGGAACTGGGGCCAACGTCCTGACTTTC
- TRBJ2-7 TRBV9 12 - CASSSLGGEQYF TGTGCCAGCAGCAGTCTAGGGGGCGAGCAGTACTTC
- TRBJ2-1 TRBV11-1 16 TRBD2 CASSLGWTSGGHEQFF TGTGCCAGCAGCTTAGGATGGACTAGCGGGGGCCATGAGCAGTTCTTC
- TRBJ2-7 TRBV5-1 14 - CASSLSSPFYEQYF TGCGCCAGCAGCTTGAGCAGTCCGTTCTACGAGCAGTACTTC
- TRBJ2-7 TRBV7-2 15 TRBD2 CASSFKTSGRNEQYF TGTGCCAGCAGCTTTAAGACTAGCGGGAGGAACGAGCAGTACTTC
- TRBJ2-2 TRBV7-2 12 - CASSLGGVELFF TGTGCCAGCAGCTTAGGGGGGGTAGAGCTGTTTTTT
- TRBJ1-1 TRBV6-5 13 - CASRGTGRPEAFF TGTGCCAGCAGGGGGACGGGCAGGCCTGAAGCTTTCTTT
- TRBJ2-7 TRBV5-1 14 - CASSLDSGPYEQYF TGCGCCAGCAGCTTGGATAGCGGCCCCTACGAGCAGTACTTC
once TRBJ2-3 TRBV7-7 15 TRBD2 CASSLNAGGSDTQYF TGTGCTAGCAGCTTAAACGCGGGAGGGTCAGATACGCAGTATTTT
- TRBJ1-1 TRBV28 15 TRBD1 CASSLLIQGVDEAFF TGTGCCAGCAGTTTATTAATACAGGGGGTCGACGAAGCTTTCTTT
- TRBJ1-1 TRBV5-1 14 - CASSLASGNTEAFF TGCGCCAGCAGCTTGGCTTCTGGGAACACTGAAGCTTTCTTT
- TRBJ2-5 TRBV25-1 16 TRBD2 CASSELSGGVQETQYF TGTGCCAGCAGTGAACTGAGCGGGGGGGTCCAAGAGACCCAGTACTTC
- TRBJ1-1 TRBV5-1 14 - CASSVARDGTEAFF TGCGCCAGCAGCGTGGCCAGGGATGGGACTGAAGCTTTCTTT
few TRBJ1-1 TRBV30 13 - CAWSAGGSGRAFF TGTGCCTGGAGTGCCGGGGGGTCAGGTCGAGCTTTCTTT
- TRBJ1-3 TRBV28 13 - CASLTRAGNTIYF TGTGCCAGCTTGACGCGGGCTGGAAACACCATATATTTT
once TRBJ1-1 TRBV7-6 16 - CASSLESPGAGTEAFF TGTGCCAGCAGCTTAGAGAGTCCGGGGGCAGGTACTGAAGCTTTCTTT
- TRBJ2-2 TRBV18 15 - CASSPNSGNTGELFF TGTGCCAGCTCACCAAACTCGGGCAACACCGGGGAGCTGTTTTTT